This paragraph reports one TCR beta chain. This clonotype was counted many times. Its target antigen remains unknown. Base qualities are not recorded, but no much larger clone differs from it by a single base. This entry comes from a study of regulatory T cells in long-lasting Graves disease listed by TCRdb under 2021. Some background on the complete study: To count as having persistent Graves' disease, a patient had to have received antithyroid drug treatment for over 5 years with TSH receptor autoantibodies remaining persistently positive. Peripheral blood TCR sequencing and RNA sequencing compared persistent Graves' disease patients with newly diagnosed Graves' disease patients. The study took place in China and was registered as a clinical trial. A total of 35 or so samples were covered by TCR sequencing, comprising around 13 persistent and around 20 newly diagnosed Graves' disease patients. Antithyroid drugs had been taken for about 9.7 years on average by persistent Graves' disease patients in the clinical cohort. Overall study outcomes, separate from this receptor: The authors noted that the small sample size was a limitation that may lower accuracy. Because the primary lesion, thyroid tissue, could not be accessed, the study looked at peripheral blood alone. Compared with newly diagnosed patients, patients with persistent Graves' disease had lower TCR Shannon entropy and fewer highly expanded clones, which suggests clonal expansion. Preferential use of TRBV28, TRBJ1-2 and TRBJ2-5 was observed in persistent disease, whereas TRBV20-1 and TRBJ2-1 were favored in newly diagnosed disease. A larger number of public clonotypes was shared among persistent patients (2,741) than among newly diagnosed patients (around 880). Only the TCR beta chain was sequenced and analyzed.

Taken with the paper, the label for time point translates to: persistent/refractory GD, antithyroid drugs over 5 years with positive TRAb. For both TCR sequencing and RNA sequencing, RNA was extracted from PBMCs in TRIzol. The diagnosis of Graves' disease followed American Thyroid Association guidelines. The patients came from an endocrinology department in Xi'an, China. Each patient gave about 8.1 milliliters of peripheral blood, collected in an EDTA anticoagulant tube. Ficoll Paque Plus density gradient separation was used to isolate PBMCs, and no additional T cell sorting was done. An Agilent 2100 Bioanalyzer and agarose gel were used to check RNA quality, and a NanoDrop 2000 was used to measure RNA concentration. To prepare the library, multiplex PCR was applied. This sample was sequenced with an Illumina HiSeq 4000. To build TCR beta libraries, CDR3 regions were amplified by Arm-PCR using iRepertoire HTBI primers. Before sequencing, the PCR products underwent gel purification. The original methods were these. Gene usage analysis of CDR3 amino acid clonotypes used the roughly 60 TRBV and around 14 TRBJ segments found across samples. Filtered high-quality paired reads were merged into contigs using COPE and FqMerger. BLAST was used to align contigs to IMGT TRBV, TRBD and TRBJ reference genes, and CDR3 was defined according to IMGT. Any clonotype with a frequency above 0.1% was classified as a highly expanded clone. Shannon entropy was used to measure repertoire diversity, and the Gini coefficient was used to measure V-J evenness. A clonotype was considered public if more than one individual shared it. Using fastp at Q25 and MiXCR, TCRdb reprocessed the public reads and kept productive beta chains. CDR3 protein sequences are deduplicated, and each keeps its most common genes and DNA. The V and J calls come from TCRdb's annotation, not from the publication. In this sample the table shows roughly 470,000 distinct CDR3 sequences, around 20% of which occur a single time. The ten largest account for under 9% of the sample.

The CDR3 goes from the cysteine to the phenylalanine over 16 residues. The sequence is cut down to CDR3 DNA, 48 bases in frame from base 1. Taken from the germline V gene, the CDR1 and CDR2 loops are SNHLY and FYNNEI. V sheds 8 bases and J sheds 1 base, leaving 20 bases between their ends. This chain joins TRBV2 to TRBJ1-1; TRBD1 is perhaps the D gene, given 5 matching bases. This clonotype was obtained from a female donor with Graves disease. The sequenced sample was peripheral blood mononuclear cells (PBMCs), obtained when the disease was refractory, from a patient treated with antithyroid drugs. The CDR3 sequence is CASQTIPGGENTEAFF. The sequenced DNA is TGTGCCAGCCAGACAATCCCTGGGGGGGAGAACACTGAAGCTTTCTTT. This CDR3, with the reference TRBV2 and TRBJ1-1 proteins standing in past its ends, gives the full variable domain EPEVTQTPSHQVTQMGQEVILRCVPISNHLYFYWYRQILGQKVEFLVSFYNNEISEKSEIFDDQFSVERPDGSNFTLKIRSTKLEDSAMYFCASQTIPGGENTEAFFGQGTRLTVV.